What follows are 24 T cell receptor beta chains derived from one specimen sequenced in a study of CD8+ T cells in alopecia areata. After isolation, RNA underwent reverse transcription to generate cDNA as the sequencing template. Some clones are missing from TCRdb's copy, which holds only in-frame ones; the method was immunoSEQ multiplex PCR. Of about 260,000 clones listed, approximately 60% are singletons. Treatment meaning: oral pan-JAK inhibitor, 5-10 mg twice daily. The specimen comprised CD4+ T cells sorted from blood, sampled at roughly week 52, from a patient treated with tofacitinib. Receptors originate from a human donor with alopecia areata.

This chain joins TRBV2 and TRBJ2-2, with D perhaps TRBD2 (6 bases). Trimming pared 7 bases from V and 1 base from J, leaving 10 bases between. The CDR3 loop spans 14 amino acids. Germline V lookup: CDR1 SNHLY, CDR2 FYNNEI. The CDR3 spells CASMRDWNTGELFF. CDR3 DNA: TGTGCCAGCATGAGGGACTGGAACACCGGGGAGCTGTTTTTT.

V gene TRBV29-1 combines with J gene TRBJ2-1; a weak D match, TRBD1 (5 bases). This CDR3 is built from 14 residues. Deletions cut 5 bases from V and 5 bases from J, with 16 bases between. Germline assignment: CDR1 SQVTM and CDR2 ANQGSEA. The CDR3 nucleotides are TGCAGCGTTTTGGGGCTGTTCTTGAACAATGAGCAGTTCTTC. Translated, it gives CSVLGLFLNNEQFF.

V and J are TRBV30 and TRBJ1-3, with a weak D call TRBD1 (5 bases). Germline V gene sequence: CDR1 GTSNPN, CDR2 SVGIG (reference sequence). V dropped 5 bases and J dropped 3 bases, with 11 bases sitting between them. This CDR3 comprises 13 residues. The CDR3, as DNA: TGTGCCTGGCGCGGGGGTGGTGGAAACACCATATATTTT. Its protein product is CAWRGGGGNTIYF.

The sample holds a few counts of this clone. In DNA form, the CDR3 reads TGTGCCAGCAGCCCCCTAAACAGGGCGAACACCGGGGAGCTGTTTTTT. This encodes CASSPLNRANTGELFF. The chain has TRBV7-2 and TRBJ2-2, with D possibly matching TRBD1 (6 bases). Germline lookup yields CDR1 SGHTA and CDR2 FQGNSA. Trimming left V 5 bases short and J 0 bases short, with 13 bases between. The CDR3 is 16 residues long.

The chain combines TRBV7-8 with TRBJ1-4; D gene unclear. This CDR3 has 16 amino acids. Germline V lookup: CDR1 SGHVS, CDR2 FQNEAQ. Trimming shortened V by 5 bases and J by 0 bases, and 13 bases separated the two germline ends. The CDR3 nucleotides read TGTGCCAGCAGCGTTAGAGGCGTGGCAACTAATGAAAAACTGTTTTTT. Its protein product is CASSVRGVATNEKLFF.

The chain joins TRBV30 to TRBJ1-5; D perhaps matches TRBD1 (5 bases). Deletions cut 0 bases from V and 4 bases from J, with 13 bases between. Germline V gene lookup returns CDR1 GTSNPN and CDR2 SVGIG (reference sequence). This CDR3 contains 15 residues. DNA for the CDR3: TGTGCCTGGAGTGTACTTGGGGCAGTAAATCAGCCCCAGCATTTT. It encodes CAWSVLGAVNQPQHF.

In this sample, this clone turned up a few times. V and J are TRBV4-1 and TRBJ1-6, with D unclear. Germline CDR1 and CDR2: MGHRA and YSYEKL. CDR3 size: 14 residues. V lost 2 bases and J 7 bases, leaving 9 bases between the germline ends. The DNA of the CDR3 is TGCGCCAGCAGCCAAATTTCGGGGAATTCACCCCTCCACTTT. Protein sequence: CASSQISGNSPLHF.

This chain uses TRBV7-2 with TRBJ2-7, with TRBD1 identical over 7 bases. There are 14 residues in the CDR3. V gave up 5 bases and J gave up 2 bases; unmatched junction bases: 6. The germline gives CDR1 SGHTA, CDR2 FQGNSA. The CDR3 nucleotides read TGTGCCAGCAGCCTAACAGGGGCCCCCTACGAGCAGTACTTC. It specifies CASSLTGAPYEQYF. The entire variable domain, with the rest obtained from reference TRBV7-2 and TRBJ2-7, is as follows: GAGVSQSPSNKVTEKGKDVELRCDPISGHTALYWYRQSLGQGLEFLIYFQGNSAPDKSGLPSDRFSAERTGGSVSTLTIQRTQQEDSAVYLCASSLTGAPYEQYFGPGTRLTVT.

This clone was observed a few times. The gene calls are TRBV2 and TRBJ2-3, with 11 bases aligning to TRBD2. The CDR3 sequence is 16 residues long. Germline V CDR1 and CDR2: SNHLY, FYNNEI. The ends lost 7 bases at V and 2 bases at J; junction bases unmatched: 8. This CDR3 is CASTRLAGGTTDTQYF. As DNA, the CDR3 is TGTGCCAGCACCCGTCTAGCGGGGGGAACCACAGATACGCAGTATTTT.

The rearrangement joins TRBV5-1 to TRBJ2-1; D gene unclear. CDR3 length: 15 amino acids. Germline CDR1 SGHRS, CDR2 YFSETQ. V dropped 0 bases and J dropped 3 bases, with 10 bases sitting between them. Written as DNA, the CDR3 is TGCGCCAGCAGCTTGGTGGGCAGTGGCTACAATGAGCAGTTCTTC. Protein: CASSLVGSGYNEQFF.

The rearrangement joins TRBV14 to TRBJ1-2; tentatively, D is TRBD1 (6 bases). Germline CDR1 reads SGHDN; CDR2 reads FVKESK. The CDR3 is 14 amino acids. Trimming left V 2 bases short and J 4 bases short, with 11 bases between. The CDR3 reads CASSQIQGPYGYTF. The CDR3 region has the DNA TGTGCCAGCAGCCAAATACAGGGCCCCTATGGCTACACCTTC.

The J gene is TRBJ2-5, the V gene TRBV2, with unresolved D. The CDR3 sequence is 11 residues long. From germline, CDR1 is SNHLY and CDR2 FYNNEI. The V end lost 5 bases, the J end lost 3 bases, and 4 bases lay between the germline ends. The CDR3 protein is CASSKEETQYF. DNA for the CDR3: TGTGCCAGCAGTAAAGAAGAGACCCAGTACTTC.

The rearrangement uses TRBV14 and TRBJ2-7; weak D call: TRBD1 (6 bases). Between the trimmed V and J ends, which lost 2 bases and 2 bases, there was a span of 10 bases. The germline CDR1 and CDR2 sequences are SGHDN and FVKESK. The CDR3 length is 14 residues. The CDR3 nucleotides read TGTGCCAGCAGCCAACCGGACAGACCCTACGAGCAGTACTTC. Its translation is CASSQPDRPYEQYF.

There are a few counts of this clone. CDR3 residues: CASSQGSSSSGNTIYF. In DNA, the CDR3 is TGTGCCAGCAGCCAGGGCAGTTCTAGCTCTGGAAACACCATATATTTT. The chain couples TRBV4-2 to TRBJ1-3; D is unclear. Germline V gives CDR1 LGHNA, CDR2 YNFKEQ. The CDR3 has 16 residues. Trimming cost V 3 bases and J 0 bases, with 12 bases left between them.

The rearrangement uses TRBV6-5 and TRBJ2-7; tentatively, D is TRBD1 (6 bases). The length of the CDR3 is 14 residues. V dropped 4 bases and J dropped 4 bases, with 14 bases sitting between them. Germline V gene data show CDR1 as MNHEY and CDR2 as SVGAGI. CDR3 amino acids: CASSFGYRAYEQYF. The CDR3 nucleotides read TGTGCCAGCAGTTTTGGGTACAGGGCTTACGAGCAGTACTTC.

The genes are TRBV30 and TRBJ1-4; D perhaps matches TRBD1 (6 bases). The V gene's germline CDR1 is GTSNPN and CDR2 SVGIG (reference sequence). The CDR3 totals 13 residues. V shed 4 bases and J shed 11 bases, with 17 bases lying between them. In DNA form, the CDR3 reads TGTGCCTGGACTAATACAGGGCGGGAGAAACTGTTTTTT. Protein product: CAWTNTGREKLFF.

The chain has TRBV29-1 and TRBJ1-4; 7 bases match TRBD1. The germline V gene encodes CDR1 SQVTM and CDR2 ANQGSEA. CDR3 length equals 14 residues. V shed 8 bases and J 6 bases; nucleotides not matched to a gene: 12. The CDR3 bases are TGCAGCACCTACCAGACAGGGTTAGATGAAAAACTGTTTTTT. It yields the protein CSTYQTGLDEKLFF.

The CDR3 bases are TGTGCCAGCAGCCCTGGACTAGCGGGAGATACGCAGTATTTT. This gives the protein CASSPGLAGDTQYF. The V and J genes are TRBV5-4 and TRBJ2-3, with 11 bases identical to TRBD2. CDR3 length: 14 amino acids. The ends lost 4 bases at V and 5 bases at J; junction bases unmatched: 3. The germline CDR1 and CDR2 sequences are SGHNT and YYREEE (reference sequence).

CDR3 sequence reads: CAWSVSLGYEQYF. CDR3 DNA: TGTGCCTGGAGTGTAAGTCTCGGCTACGAGCAGTACTTC. The gene calls are TRBV30 and TRBJ2-7; D remains unclear. Trimming cost V 0 bases and J 3 bases, with 9 bases left between them. The CDR3 length is 13 residues. Germline V CDR1 and CDR2: GTSNPN, SVGIG (reference sequence).

The chain carries TRBV30 and TRBJ2-5; D is perhaps TRBD2 (6 bases). CDR3 length: 17 residues. Deletions cut 0 bases from V and 4 bases from J, with 21 bases between. Per the germline V gene, CDR1 is GTSNPN and CDR2 is SVGIG (reference sequence). DNA of the CDR3: TGTGCCTGGAGTGTACGGAGAACGGGACTCGGCCCAGAGACCCAGTACTTC. Its translation: CAWSVRRTGLGPETQYF.

The chain has TRBV5-1 and TRBJ2-5; D unresolved. From germline, CDR1 is SGHRS and CDR2 YFSETQ. The V end was cut by 2 bases, the J end by 3 bases, with 8 bases between. CDR3 length: 13 amino acids. As DNA, the CDR3 is TGCGCCAGCAGCTTCCAAGGAGAAGAGACCCAGTACTTC. Its protein is CASSFQGEETQYF.

This chain links TRBV19 with TRBJ2-3; D is uncertain. CDR3 length equals 13 residues. From germline, CDR1 is LNHDA and CDR2 SQIVND (reference sequence). V was pared by 4 bases and J by 2 bases, with 7 bases between. The CDR3 spells CASSKISTDTQYF. The CDR3 DNA sequence: TGTGCCAGTAGTAAGATCTCCACAGATACGCAGTATTTT.

This chain connects TRBV30 to TRBJ2-1; 8 nucleotides line up with TRBD1. CDR3 length equals 13 residues. Germline values: CDR1 GTSNPN, CDR2 SVGIG (reference sequence). J lost 7 bases, V lost 7 bases, and 9 bases had no gene match. The CDR3 loop reads CASRTGLGNEQFF. The CDR3 coding sequence is TGTGCCTCGCGGACAGGGTTGGGGAATGAGCAGTTCTTC.

The V gene is TRBV29-1, the J gene TRBJ1-2; 9 positions match TRBD1. The CDR3 length is 13 residues. Losses at the gene ends were 7 bases for V and 4 bases for J; bases not matched to a gene: 7. The V gene's germline CDR1 is SQVTM and CDR2 ANQGSEA. CDR3 sequence reads: CSATGQGVYGYTF. For the CDR3, the DNA is TGCAGCGCTACGGGACAGGGCGTCTATGGCTACACCTTC.